This T cell receptor (beta chain) was sequenced during a study of blood T cell repertoires in COVID-19. Study-wide background: From the United States, Italy and Spain came samples of acute and convalescent COVID-19. T cells, B-cell-depleted T cells, or PBMCs provided the cDNA or gDNA that served as material.

CDR3 length: 15 residues. Trimming cost V 3 bases and J 5 bases; bases outside gene matches: 8. Per the germline V gene, CDR1 is MGHRA and CDR2 is YSYEKL. As originally analysed: For nucleated cells, counts were estimated from reference gene primer amplification. Here immunoSEQ multiplex PCR was the method, and the copy in TCRdb shows in-frame clones only, minus some. That table is the source of V, J and clone size, and D and trimming were worked out from the DNA. This sample has about 280,000 clones; approximately 88% occur once, and the top ten carry roughly 2.1%. The material sequenced was peripheral blood. This TCR came from a man in his fifties with acute or convalescent COVID-19. The J gene is TRBJ2-7, the V gene TRBV4-1, with 9 bases aligning to TRBD1. The CDR3 protein is CASSHGDRERNEQYF. The CDR3 DNA follows: TGCGCCAGCAGCCATGGGGACAGGGAAAGGAACGAGCAGTACTTC.